This entry concerns a single T cell receptor beta chain. Antigen specificity is unknown. The sample is drawn from a study of cytomegalovirus exposure and HLA in healthy donors. This CDR3 is 13 amino acids long. V lost 5 bases and J 3 bases, leaving 11 bases between the germline ends. Germline V gene data show CDR1 as SGHTA and CDR2 as FQGTGA. The PCR employed 60 Vbeta primers together with 13 Jbeta primers. In the original analysis: An analysis performed later counted roughly 80 million unique TCR beta chains (roughly 11 million of them shared). The repertoire was sequenced with immunoSEQ multiplex PCR; TCRdb's copy has only in-frame clones and lacks some. V, J and clone size are those of that table, while D and trimming were read from the DNA. The table shows about 130,000 clones, with roughly 80% occurring only once. General observations from the study: Later analysis suggested most CMV-associated TCR beta chains were HLA-restricted. The CMV antigen specificity of three CMV-associated chains was confirmed through in vitro analysis. Reports credit the classifier with highly specific, highly sensitive diagnosis of cytomegalovirus status.

This TCR came from a man aged 40-49 years in good health and CMV-seronegative. J is TRBJ2-7 and V is TRBV7-3; perhaps TRBD1 as D (5 bases). Sequencing was carried out using PBMCs. The CDR3 nucleotides read TGTGCCAGCAGCGTGGACATATACTACGAGCAGTACTTC. This encodes CASSVDIYYEQYF.